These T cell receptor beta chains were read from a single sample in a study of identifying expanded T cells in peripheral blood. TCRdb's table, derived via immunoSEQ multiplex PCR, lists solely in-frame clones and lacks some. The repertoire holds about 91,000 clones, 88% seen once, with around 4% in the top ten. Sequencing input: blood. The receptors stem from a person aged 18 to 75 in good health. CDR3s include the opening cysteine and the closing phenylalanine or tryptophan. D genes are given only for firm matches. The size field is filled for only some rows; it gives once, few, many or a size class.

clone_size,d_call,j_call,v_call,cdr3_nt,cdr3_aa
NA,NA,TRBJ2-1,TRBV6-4,TGTGCCAGCAGTGACTGGGACCGGGTCGGTCATGAGCAGTTCTTC,CASSDWDRVGHEQFF
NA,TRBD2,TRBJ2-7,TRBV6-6,TGTGCCAGCAGTCAAGGACTAGCTCCCGAGCAGTACTTC,CASSQGLAPEQYF
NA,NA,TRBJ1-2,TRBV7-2,TGTGCCAGCAGCTTGAGGGGGGGAGTAGGTGGTGGCTACACCTTC,CASSLRGGVGGGYTF
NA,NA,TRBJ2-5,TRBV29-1,TGCAGCGTTGAGAGGGACCAAGAGACCCAGTACTTC,CSVERDQETQYF
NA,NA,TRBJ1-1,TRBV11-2,TGTGCCAGCAGCTTAGCCGTACTGAACACTGAAGCTTTCTTT,CASSLAVLNTEAFF
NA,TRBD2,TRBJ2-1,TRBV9,TGTGCCAGCTCCCCCCTAGCGGTCCACAATGAGCAGTTCTTC,CASSPLAVHNEQFF
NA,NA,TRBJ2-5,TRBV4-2,TGTGCCAGCAGCCAAGGACGGGGTGCGGGGGCCTCAGGAGAGACCCAGTACTTC,CASSQGRGAGASGETQYF
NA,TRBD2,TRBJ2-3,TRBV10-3,TGTGCCATCAGTGCCCTAGCGGGCCTCACAGATACGCAGTATTTT,CAISALAGLTDTQYF
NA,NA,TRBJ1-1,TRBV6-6,TGTGCCAGCAGATCCGGACACGGGGAAGCTTTCTTT,CASRSGHGEAFF
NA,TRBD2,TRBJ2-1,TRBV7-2,TGTGCCAGCAGCGTCGCTAGCGGGCCTTACAATGAGCAGTTCTTC,CASSVASGPYNEQFF
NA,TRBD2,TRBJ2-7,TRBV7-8,TGTGCCAGCAGCTTAGCGCTTTTACCGGGACTAGCGCATTACGAGCAGTACTTC,CASSLALLPGLAHYEQYF
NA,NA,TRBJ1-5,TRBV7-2,TGTGCCAGCAGCTTAGACGGGGTCAATCAGCCCCAGCATTTT,CASSLDGVNQPQHF
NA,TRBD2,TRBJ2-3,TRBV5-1,TGCGCCAGCAGCTTGGCTAGCGGGGGAGATACGCAGTATTTT,CASSLASGGDTQYF
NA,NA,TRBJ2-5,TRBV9,TGTGCCAGCAGCGTAGAAGAGAACCAAGAGACCCAGTACTTC,CASSVEENQETQYF
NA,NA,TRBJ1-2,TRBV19,TGTGCCAGAGACTTTAACTATGGCTACACCTTC,CARDFNYGYTF
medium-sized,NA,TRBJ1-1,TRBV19,TGTGCCAGTAGTATCGGGGAGGAGTACACTGAAGCTTTCTTT,CASSIGEEYTEAFF
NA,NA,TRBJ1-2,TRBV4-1,TGCGCCAGCAGCCAGGCTGGGCCTCACAGGGCCTATGGCTACACCTTC,CASSQAGPHRAYGYTF
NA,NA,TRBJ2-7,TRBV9,TGTGCCAGCAGCGTAGCACGTCTGACGGCCAATTACGAGCAGTACTTC,CASSVARLTANYEQYF
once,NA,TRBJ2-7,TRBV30,TGTGCCTGGAGTTTGCTGGGCTACGAGCAGTACTTC,CAWSLLGYEQYF
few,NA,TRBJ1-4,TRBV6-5,TGTGCCAGCAAAGCCGGGACCGGTAATGAAAAGCTGTTTTTT,CASKAGTGNEKLFF
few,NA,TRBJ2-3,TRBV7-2,TGTGCCAGCAGCTTCCGCGGGGATACGCAGTATTTT,CASSFRGDTQYF
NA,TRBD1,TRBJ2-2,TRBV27,TGTGCCAGCAGTTTCCGGGACAGCCAAACCGGGGAGCTGTTTTTT,CASSFRDSQTGELFF
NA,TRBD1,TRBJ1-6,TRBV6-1,TGTGCCAGCAGTCCCGGACAGGGAGGGTCACCCCTCCACTTT,CASSPGQGGSPLHF
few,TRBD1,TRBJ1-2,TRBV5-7,TGTGCCAGCAGTCCGAGGGGGCTTTCCCTCTATGGCTACACCTTC,CASSPRGLSLYGYTF
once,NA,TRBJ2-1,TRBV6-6,TGTGCCAGCATTAGGGACCCCTACAATGAGCAGTTCTTC,CASIRDPYNEQFF